What follows are 24 T cell receptor beta chains derived from one specimen sequenced in a study of post-analysis software for immune sequencing data. Study findings and constraints: Patients used several TRBV segments, including TRBV5-6, TRBV5-1 and TRBV20-1, more often than controls.

For these TCRs, the target antigens are not known. Unique molecular identifiers were built into the TCR beta cDNA libraries. TCRdb processed the PCR reads anew with MiXCR; each CDR3 protein has one entry. The sample lists fewer than 900,000 distinct CDR3 sequences, under 60% seen once, with roughly 4.4% in the top ten. Sequencing was carried out using blood. These receptors originate from a girl aged 5-17 years with multiple sclerosis.

This rearrangement joins TRBV20-1 to TRBJ2-3, with 7 nucleotides matching TRBD2. V lost 3 bases, J lost 4 bases, and 4 bases stayed unmatched. Germline CDR1 and CDR2: DFQATT and SNEGSKA (reference sequence). This CDR3 region has 13 residues. The CDR3 region has the DNA TGCAGTGCTAGCTTGCTAGCGGCAGATACGCAGTATTTT. Translating gives CSASLLAADTQYF.

This clonotype was seen a handful of times. The V gene is TRBV5-5, the J gene TRBJ2-1; no clear D gene. This CDR3 spans 14 amino acids. CDR1 is SGHKS and CDR2 is YYEKEE in the germline V gene (reference sequence). V was clipped by 0 bases and J by 7 bases, with 11 bases between them. The CDR3 nucleotides read TGTGCCAGCAGCTTGGGGACGAACCGGAATGAGCAGTTCTTC. It translates to CASSLGTNRNEQFF.

The chain has TRBV3-1 and TRBJ1-4; 10 bases fit TRBD1. CDR3 size: 16 residues. The J segment lost 7 bases and the V segment lost 2 bases, leaving 7 bases of the junction unmatched. Germline CDR1 LGHDT, CDR2 YNNKEL (reference sequence). For the CDR3, the DNA is TGTGCCAGCAGCCAAACCGGGACAGGGGTCTCTGAAAAACTGTTTTTT. Protein sequence: CASSQTGTGVSEKLFF.

This chain connects TRBV6-1 to TRBJ2-3; 10 nucleotides line up with TRBD2. From germline, CDR1 is MNHNS and CDR2 SASEGT. The V segment lost 6 bases and the J segment 1 base; nucleotides outside the gene matches: 19. This CDR3 contains 20 residues. The CDR3 coding sequence is TGTGCCAGCAGATCCCCCCAGCTAGCGGGAGACCGTTTCGGCACAGATACGCAGTATTTT. Its translation is CASRSPQLAGDRFGTDTQYF.

The V call is TRBV28, the J call TRBJ1-1; 7 positions agree with TRBD1. The V gene's germline CDR1 is MDHEN and CDR2 SYDVKM. The CDR3 has 17 amino acids. V trimming: 5 bases; J trimming: 1 base; junction bases outside the gene matches: 13. As DNA, the CDR3 is TGTGCCAGCAGTCCATTAACAGGGGAAGTACCGAACACTGAAGCTTTCTTT. Its protein product is CASSPLTGEVPNTEAFF.

CDR3 nucleotide sequence: TGTGCCAGTAGGAAGGAACTCGACGATTCTAACTATGGCTACACCTTC. Translating gives CASRKELDDSNYGYTF. This chain connects TRBV9 to TRBJ1-2; no firm D call. V was pared by 8 bases and J by 0 bases, with 20 bases between. The CDR3 runs to 16 residues. Germline assignment: CDR1 SGDLS and CDR2 YYNGEE.

This clonotype was seen many times. The V gene is TRBV10-3, the J gene TRBJ2-4, with 16 bases fitting TRBD2. Germline trimming cut 6 bases from V and 6 bases from J; bases unmatched to any gene: 8. The length of the CDR3 is 17 residues. Germline loops: CDR1 ENHRY, CDR2 SYGVKD. In DNA, the CDR3 is TGTGCCATCAGCGGGACTAGCGGGAGGGCCGGGCGAAACATTCAGTACTTC. Translating it yields CAISGTSGRAGRNIQYF.

The chain recombines TRBV6-5 with TRBJ2-3; a weak D match, TRBD1 (5 bases). The CDR3 consists of 13 residues. The germline gives CDR1 MNHEY, CDR2 SVGAGI. The V gene lost 2 bases and the J gene lost 6 bases, with 9 bases spanning the gap. The CDR3 bases are TGTGCCAGCAGTTACCTGACAGACGATACGCAGTATTTT. Its translation: CASSYLTDDTQYF.

The gene calls are TRBV7-2 and TRBJ1-2; D possibly corresponds to TRBD1 (5 bases). This CDR3 has 13 amino acids. CDR1 is SGHTA and CDR2 is FQGNSA in the germline V gene. V lost 2 bases and J lost 4, with 8 bases in between. CDR3 sequence: CASSLRTSYGYTF. The CDR3, as DNA: TGTGCCAGCAGCTTACGGACAAGCTATGGCTACACCTTC.

Note on this clonotype: One end of the junction does not line up with germline, which may come from a read error. This sequence joins TRBV12-3 or TRBV12-4 and TRBJ2-3; 7 bases are shared with TRBD1. The CDR3 consists of 14 residues. The CDR3 DNA is TGTGCCAGCAGCAGCAGGGACAGCACAAATACGCAGTATTTT. It codes for CASSSRDSTNTQYF.

This chain connects TRBV5-1 to TRBJ2-3; D is undetermined. CDR3 size: 11 residues. Trimming took 5 bases from V and 10 from J, leaving 11 bases between them. Per germline, CDR1 SGHRS and CDR2 YFSETQ. CDR3: CASRDWDAQYF. The CDR3 DNA reads TGCGCCAGCAGAGACTGGGATGCGCAGTATTTT.

This clonotype showed up just a few times. V gene TRBV20-1 combines with J gene TRBJ2-7; 14 bases agree with TRBD2. This CDR3 spans 16 amino acids. The germline gives CDR1 DFQATT, CDR2 SNEGSKA (reference sequence). With 3 bases clipped from V and 5 bases from J, the junction kept 9 bases outside the gene matches. The CDR3 DNA follows: TGCAGTGCTAGCCCCGGGACTAGCGGGAGCAGGAACGAGCAGTACTTC. Amino acids: CSASPGTSGSRNEQYF.

V usage is TRBV6-2 or TRBV6-3 and J usage is TRBJ2-4; TRBD1 matches 10 bases. The V and J ends lost 6 bases and 13 bases, in that order; junction bases with no gene match: 9. The CDR3 covers 13 residues. Per the germline V gene, CDR1 is MNHEY and CDR2 is SVGEGT. The CDR3 DNA reads TGTGCCAGCAGCATCGGACAGGGGGGGGAGCAGTACTTC. Translated, it gives CASSIGQGGEQYF.

The chain has TRBV11-1 and TRBJ2-5, with 7 bases lining up with TRBD1. The junction had 10 bases not matched to a gene; V was cut back by 5 bases and J by 4 bases. CDR1 SGHAT and CDR2 FQDESV come from the germline V gene (reference sequence). This CDR3 comprises 15 residues. This chain's CDR3 is CASSPRQGRVETQYF. For the CDR3, the DNA is TGTGCCAGCAGCCCTCGACAGGGTCGGGTAGAGACCCAGTACTTC.

The chain recombines TRBV29-1 with TRBJ1-4; the D is unclear. V was clipped by 8 bases and J by 5 bases, with 12 bases between them. CDR3 size: 12 residues. Germline CDR1 SQVTM, CDR2 ANQGSEA. Here the CDR3 reads CSTRGLNEKLFF. The CDR3 DNA reads TGCAGCACCCGAGGGCTAAATGAAAAACTGTTTTTT.

This sequence joins TRBV4-1 and TRBJ2-7; no reliable D call. The CDR3 extends over 12 amino acids. CDR1 is MGHRA and CDR2 is YSYEKL in the germline V gene. V lost 4 bases, J lost 5 bases, and 9 bases lay in between. CDR3 residues: CASSPRPHEQYF. The CDR3 DNA sequence: TGCGCCAGCAGCCCCAGACCCCACGAGCAGTACTTC.

This clonotype appeared a few times. The V call is TRBV20-1, the J call TRBJ2-5; D perhaps matches TRBD2 (5 bases). V was clipped by 0 bases and J by 5 bases, with 13 bases between them. Germline loops: CDR1 DFQATT, CDR2 SNEGSKA (reference sequence). The CDR3 loop spans 14 amino acids. The DNA of the CDR3 is TGCAGTGCTAGAGAGTTAGGGTGGGAGGAGACCCAGTACTTC. It encodes CSARELGWEETQYF.

Notes on this clonotype: This may come from a read error, since a much larger clone is one base off. This chain connects TRBV10-3 to TRBJ2-4; TRBD2 matches at 16 bases. The germline gives CDR1 ENHRY, CDR2 SYGVKD. The CDR3 runs to 17 residues. With 6 bases clipped from V and 6 bases from J, the junction kept 8 bases outside the gene matches. CDR3 DNA: TGTGCCATCAGCGGGACTAGCGGGAGGGTCGGGCGAAACATTCAGTACTTC. Residues: CAISGTSGRVGRNIQYF.

The chain links TRBV11-1 to TRBJ1-6, with 7 nucleotides matching TRBD1. Germline loops: CDR1 SGHAT, CDR2 FQDESV (reference sequence). Trimming cost V 5 bases and J 5 bases; bases outside gene matches: 9. The CDR3 runs to 16 residues. CDR3 protein: CASSPGGGANNSPLHF. CDR3 nucleotides: TGTGCCAGCAGCCCAGGGGGAGGGGCGAATAATTCACCCCTCCACTTT.

The chain uses TRBV5-1 and TRBJ2-3, with TRBD2 matching over 7 bases. V gave up 4 bases and J gave up 0 bases; unmatched junction bases: 8. CDR3 length: 16 amino acids. Germline V gene sequence: CDR1 SGHRS, CDR2 YFSETQ. The CDR3 protein is CASSRRASGSTDTQYF. As DNA, the CDR3 is TGCGCCAGCAGCCGAAGGGCTAGCGGAAGCACAGATACGCAGTATTTT.

The CDR3 reads CASSQGDFGAWWEQYF. The CDR3, as DNA: TGTGCCAGCAGCCAAGGCGACTTTGGGGCTTGGTGGGAGCAGTACTTC. The rearrangement links TRBV3-1 to TRBJ2-7; a weak D match, TRBD1 (5 bases). V lost 1 base to trimming and J lost 7 bases, with 20 bases between them. Per germline, CDR1 LGHDT and CDR2 YNNKEL (reference sequence). This CDR3 contains 16 residues.

Details on this clonotype: A junction end diverges from the germline sequence, so it may reflect a read error. The gene calls are TRBV19 and TRBJ2-6, with a possible D match to TRBD1 (5 bases). CDR1 and CDR2 (germline): LNHDA, SQIVND (reference sequence). This CDR3 has 15 residues. The CDR3 bases are TGTGCCAGTAGTATGACACCCACTGGGGCCAACGTCCGGACTTTC. Protein: CASSMTPTGANVRTF.

This clonotype showed up just a few times. The chain employs TRBV11-3 and TRBJ2-7; possible D gene TRBD2, 5 bases. The germline V and J ends were trimmed by 5 bases and 7 bases, with 18 bases remaining between them. Germline V lookup: CDR1 SGHNT, CDR2 YENEEA. The CDR3 is 14 amino acids. The CDR3 sequence is CASSAGLGIGEQYF. Here the CDR3 DNA reads TGTGCCAGCAGCGCAGGACTGGGCATCGGGGAGCAGTACTTC.

The chain employs TRBV5-1 and TRBJ2-5; 11 positions match TRBD1. V gave up 4 bases and J gave up 2 bases; unmatched junction bases: 10. Germline V gives CDR1 SGHRS, CDR2 YFSETQ. This CDR3 has 17 amino acids. Written as DNA, the CDR3 is TGCGCCAGCAGCAGACGATCCGGGACAGGGGGGCAAGAGACCCAGTACTTC. Translation gives CASSRRSGTGGQETQYF.